This T cell receptor (beta chain) was profiled in a study of shared clonotypes between healthy human individuals. General study findings and limits: Researchers found naive subsets generally carried larger estimated richness than memory subsets.

This clone was seen once. Its antigen remains unknown. Cells designated naive CD8 were CD45RO-negative and were positively selected for CCR7, with terminally differentiated effector memory CD45RA+ cells excluded. Every donor was a Caucasian adult from Nashville, Tennessee. Each subset's genomic DNA was shared equally among a number of immunoSEQ plates. Here immunoSEQ multiplex PCR was the method, and the copy in TCRdb shows in-frame clones only, minus some. The sample has around 2.1 million clones, roughly 91% seen once; the top ten hold more than 1.5%. Sample: naive CD8+ T cells from PBMCs. The receptor comes from a man younger than 35 in good health. Some clones in this sample may be carry-over from other donors' samples.

In DNA form, the CDR3 reads TGTGCCAGCAGCTCCGGACTCCAACTAGCGGGAGGCCCTAAATCGGCGTACTTC. Its protein is CASSSGLQLAGGPKSAYF. This chain connects TRBV7-9 to TRBJ2-7; TRBD2 matches 12 bases. The CDR3 totals 18 residues. The trim removed 4 bases at V and 12 bases at J, leaving 22 bases unmatched. From germline, CDR1 is SEHNR and CDR2 FQNEAQ (reference sequence).